The entry below gives a single TCR beta chain sequence along with its context. The antigen is not known. The data belong to a study of a mutant IDH1 vaccine in newly diagnosed glioma. About the research overall: Patients under treatment included around 60% males and approximately 40% females and had a mean age of 40.4 years. Study conclusions and caveats: Vaccination induced immune responses in around 95% of patients.

Documented time point: week 35, safety follow-up. Each vaccine dose was 300 ug of mutant IDH1 20-mer peptide, with topical imiquimod. The method was immunoSEQ multiplex PCR; TCRdb's version includes in-frame clones alone and lacks a portion of them. There are tens of thousands of clones in the sample; over 65% occur only once, and roughly an eighth lies in the top ten. This specimen consisted of PBMCs, obtained from a glioma patient whose treatment included an IDH1 peptide vaccine. This clonotype originated in a man aged 40-50 years with glioma.

The CDR3 DNA reads TGTGCCAGCAGTCAAACTAGCGGGAGATTCACCGGGGAGCTGTTTTTT. It encodes CASSQTSGRFTGELFF. The rearrangement uses TRBV6-4 and TRBJ2-2; 11 bases line up with TRBD2. The CDR3 consists of 16 residues. Looked up from germline, CDR1 is MRHNA and CDR2 is SNTAGT. Trimming cost V 5 bases and J 4 bases; bases outside gene matches: 6.